These 30 T cell receptor beta chains originate from one sample sequenced in a study of T-cell reconstitution after alpha-beta-depleted transplantation in children. Unique molecular identifiers were incorporated when the TCRbeta library was constructed. TCRdb itself ran the PCR reads through MiXCR, one entry per CDR3 protein. The table has hundreds of thousands of distinct CDR3 sequences, approximately 10% seen once. Source: PBMCs from the stem cell graft donor, taken from the stem cell graft. These receptors were taken from a human donor who donated a stem cell graft to a child with acute lymphoblastic leukemia.

This clonotype has just one count. The chain joins TRBV7-2 to TRBJ1-1, with 7 positions matching TRBD1. Unmatched junction bases numbered 7, after V lost 1 base and J lost 2 bases. The CDR3 loop spans 16 amino acids. The germline V gene has CDR1 SGHTA and CDR2 FQGNSA. CDR3 amino acids: CASSLGLDRDNTEAFF. CDR3 nucleotide sequence: TGTGCCAGCAGCTTAGGTCTTGACAGGGACAACACTGAAGCTTTCTTT. Filled out from reference TRBV7-2 and TRBJ1-1, the complete variable domain reads GAGVSQSPSNKVTEKGKDVELRCDPISGHTALYWYRQSLGQGLEFLIYFQGNSAPDKSGLPSDRFSAERTGGSVSTLTIQRTQQEDSAVYLCASSLGLDRDNTEAFFGQGTRLTVV.

The chain has TRBV18 and TRBJ2-5; D not resolved. The CDR3 has 13 amino acids. V gave up 4 bases and J gave up 0 bases, with 6 bases separating them. From germline, CDR1 is KGHSH and CDR2 LQKENI. CDR3 in DNA: TGTGCCAGCTCACAGCTGTACCAAGAGACCCAGTACTTC. The encoded protein is CASSQLYQETQYF.

The sample holds many counts of this clonotype. This sequence joins TRBV5-5 and TRBJ2-3, with 11 bases lining up with TRBD1. CDR1 and CDR2 from the germline V gene are SGHKS and YYEKEE (reference sequence). The CDR3 sequence is 15 residues long. Germline trimming cut 5 bases from V and 5 bases from J; bases unmatched to any gene: 7. CDR3 DNA sequence: TGTGCCAGCAGACGAGGACAGGGGGCTGGAGATACGCAGTATTTT. Translation gives CASRRGQGAGDTQYF.

V usage is TRBV5-1 and J usage is TRBJ1-5; tentatively, D is TRBD1 (5 bases). Trimming stripped 0 bases from V and 7 bases from J, with 8 bases between. The CDR3 totals 13 residues. CDR1 and CDR2 (germline): SGHRS, YFSETQ. The CDR3 loop reads CASSLGGGQPQHF. CDR3 nucleotides: TGCGCCAGCAGCTTGGGGGGCGGGCAGCCCCAGCATTTT. Supplemented by reference TRBV5-1 and TRBJ1-5, the full variable domain reads KAGVTQTPRYLIKTRGQQVTLSCSPISGHRSVSWYQQTPGQGLQFLFEYFSETQRNKGNFPGRFSGRQFSNSRSEMNVSTLELGDSALYLCASSLGGGQPQHFGDGTRLSIL.

This clonotype was seen ten or more times. The CDR3 coding sequence is TGTGCCAGCAGCCCATTGGCAGGGGGCCGTTCACCCCTCCACTTT. This sequence encodes CASSPLAGGRSPLHF. The chain uses TRBV6-2 or TRBV6-3 and TRBJ1-6; 8 nucleotides match TRBD1. The germline CDR1 and CDR2 sequences are MNHEY and SVGEGT. This CDR3 comprises 15 residues. After removal of 6 bases from V and 9 bases from J, the junction contained 10 bases not matched to a gene.

This clonotype was counted ten times or more. The gene calls are TRBV11-2 and TRBJ2-2; 12 nucleotides align to TRBD2. The V segment lost 3 bases and the J segment 5 bases; nucleotides outside the gene matches: 10. Germline assignment: CDR1 SGHAT and CDR2 FQNNGV. The CDR3 extends over 18 amino acids. CDR3 protein: CASSFLSLAGGRTGELFF. The CDR3 nucleotides are TGTGCCAGCAGCTTTTTGAGTCTAGCGGGGGGGCGGACCGGGGAGCTGTTTTTT.

This chain uses TRBV5-1 with TRBJ2-3, with TRBD2 matching over 10 bases. The CDR3 covers 17 residues. In germline, CDR1 is SGHRS, CDR2 YFSETQ. Trimming removed 5 bases from V and 0 bases from J; junction bases left unmatched: 9. The CDR3 reads CASSLGRTSGSTDTQYF. Here the CDR3 DNA reads TGCGCCAGCAGTCTTGGGAGGACTAGCGGAAGCACAGATACGCAGTATTTT. Complete variable domain (other parts from reference TRBV5-1 and TRBJ2-3): KAGVTQTPRYLIKTRGQQVTLSCSPISGHRSVSWYQQTPGQGLQFLFEYFSETQRNKGNFPGRFSGRQFSNSRSEMNVSTLELGDSALYLCASSLGRTSGSTDTQYFGPGTRLTVL.

The chain is built from TRBV6-1 and TRBJ2-1; 13 nucleotides line up with TRBD2. This CDR3 spans 15 amino acids. The germline V gene has CDR1 MNHNS and CDR2 SASEGT. With V trimmed by 6 bases and J by 4 bases, 3 bases remained unmatched. The CDR3 DNA sequence: TGTGCCAGCAGCTCACTAGCGGGGGGGTACAATGAGCAGTTCTTC. Protein: CASSSLAGGYNEQFF.

This chain joins TRBV5-1 and TRBJ1-2; 7 bases map to TRBD1. Germline CDR1 SGHRS, CDR2 YFSETQ. The CDR3 extends over 17 amino acids. After removal of 0 bases from V and 4 bases from J, the junction contained 12 bases not matched to a gene. The CDR3 region has the DNA TGCGCCAGCAGCTTGGACCCCCCGACAGGGTTTTCCTATGGCTACACCTTC. Amino acid sequence: CASSLDPPTGFSYGYTF.

This clonotype was counted ten times or more. The gene calls are TRBV20-1 and TRBJ1-2, with 9 bases lining up with TRBD1. CDR1 is DFQATT, CDR2 SNEGSKA, per germline (reference sequence). V trimming: 0 bases; J trimming: 4 bases; junction bases outside the gene matches: 12. The CDR3 totals 17 residues. This CDR3 is CSARDPLNRGRGYGYTF. The CDR3 DNA sequence: TGCAGTGCTAGAGACCCCCTCAACAGGGGGCGCGGCTATGGCTACACCTTC.

This clonotype was recorded many times. The gene calls are TRBV12-3 or TRBV12-4 and TRBJ1-5; D unclear. This CDR3 has 14 amino acids. The V end was cut by 3 bases, the J end by 2 bases, with 8 bases between. CDR3 DNA sequence: TGTGCCAGCAGTTTCGATGGGGGCAATCAGCCCCAGCATTTT. Amino acids: CASSFDGGNQPQHF.

This clonotype came up many times. The genes are TRBV3-1 and TRBJ1-6; D gene uncertain. Germline CDR1 LGHDT, CDR2 YNNKEL (reference sequence). Trimming removed 3 bases at V and 6 bases at J, with 3 bases between. The CDR3 length is 12 residues. This CDR3 reads CASSQGNSPLHF. Here the CDR3 DNA reads TGTGCCAGCAGCCAGGGTAATTCACCCCTCCACTTT.

The chain carries TRBV10-3 and TRBJ2-5; TRBD2 aligns across 14 bases. There are 16 residues in the CDR3. The ends lost 5 bases at V and 5 bases at J; junction bases unmatched: 7. CDR1 is ENHRY, CDR2 SYGVKD, per germline. The CDR3 is CAISRGLAGVVETQYF. CDR3 DNA: TGTGCCATCAGTCGGGGACTAGCGGGGGTCGTGGAGACCCAGTACTTC.

The chain uses TRBV5-1 and TRBJ1-4; D is possibly TRBD1 (5 bases). The CDR3 extends over 14 amino acids. Germline loops: CDR1 SGHRS, CDR2 YFSETQ. V dropped 1 base and J dropped 6 bases, with 10 bases sitting between them. In DNA form, the CDR3 reads TGCGCCAGCAGCTTGAGGGACTACGATGAAAAACTGTTTTTT. It specifies CASSLRDYDEKLFF.

This clonotype was picked up many times. V gene TRBV7-2 combines with J gene TRBJ2-7; D uncertain. V lost 0 bases to trimming and J lost 5 bases, with 8 bases between them. The germline V gene has CDR1 SGHTA and CDR2 FQGNSA. The CDR3 runs 13 residues. CDR3 amino acids: CASSLARLNEQYF. The CDR3 region has the DNA TGTGCCAGCAGCTTAGCACGCCTTAACGAGCAGTACTTC.

V usage is TRBV7-2 and J usage is TRBJ2-7; weak D call: TRBD2 (5 bases). Trimming removed 5 bases at V and 6 bases at J, with 17 bases between. Germline V gives CDR1 SGHTA, CDR2 FQGNSA. CDR3 size: 14 residues. The CDR3: CASSPSRGLGEQYF. The CDR3 DNA sequence: TGTGCCAGCAGCCCCAGCCGGGGTTTAGGCGAGCAGTACTTC.

This clonotype was seen many times. This rearrangement joins TRBV6-1 to TRBJ1-1; 11 bases are a match to TRBD1. Losses at the gene ends were 9 bases for V and 0 bases for J; bases not matched to a gene: 9. Germline CDR1 and CDR2: MNHNS and SASEGT. The length of the CDR3 is 16 residues. The CDR3 sequence is CASVDRGLHMNTEAFF. CDR3 bases: TGTGCCAGTGTGGACAGGGGGCTACACATGAACACTGAAGCTTTCTTT.

In this sample, this clonotype turned up many times. The V call is TRBV20-1, the J call TRBJ2-5; TRBD2 is a possible D gene (6 bases). This CDR3 spans 12 amino acids. From germline, CDR1 is DFQATT and CDR2 SNEGSKA (reference sequence). V was shortened by 6 bases and J by 5 bases, with 13 bases between the two germline ends. This chain's CDR3 is CSAITSRETQYF. CDR3 sequence (DNA): TGCAGTGCCATCACTAGCCGGGAGACCCAGTACTTC.

This clonotype was picked up a small number of times. The chain couples TRBV7-2 to TRBJ1-5, with 10 bases matching TRBD1. Germline V gene sequence: CDR1 SGHTA, CDR2 FQGNSA. The CDR3 length is 16 residues. With V trimmed by 5 bases and J by 2 bases, 6 bases remained unmatched. CDR3 DNA: TGTGCCAGCAGCCCGCAGACAGGGGGCGGCAATCAGCCCCAGCATTTT. Translating it yields CASSPQTGGGNQPQHF.

The chain uses TRBV28 and TRBJ2-7; no reliable D call. The V and J ends lost 4 bases and 5 bases respectively, with 6 bases between them. This CDR3 is 11 amino acids long. Germline loops: CDR1 MDHEN, CDR2 SYDVKM. The CDR3 sequence is CASSYRDEQYF. CDR3 nucleotides: TGTGCCAGCAGTTACCGGGACGAGCAGTACTTC.

The chain recombines TRBV20-1 with TRBJ2-1; 12 nucleotides line up with TRBD2. The V gene end was trimmed by 5 bases and the J gene end by 5 bases; junction bases not matched to a gene: 4. The CDR3 has 14 amino acids. The germline gives CDR1 DFQATT, CDR2 SNEGSKA (reference sequence). In nucleotides, the CDR3 is TGCAGTGCTCCAGGACTAGCGGGACACAATGAGCAGTTCTTC. Amino acids: CSAPGLAGHNEQFF.

This clonotype was seen only a few times. The V call is TRBV2, the J call TRBJ1-1; D is uncertain. Deletions cut 7 bases from V and 0 bases from J, with 12 bases between. The CDR3 loop spans 14 amino acids. Germline CDR1 SNHLY, CDR2 FYNNEI. The CDR3 nucleotides are TGTGCCAGCACTGGTCGGATTGTGAACACTGAAGCTTTCTTT. This sequence encodes CASTGRIVNTEAFF.

This clonotype occurred many times. The chain combines TRBV27 with TRBJ2-5; D not resolved. V was shortened by 5 bases and J by 2 bases, with 15 bases between the two germline ends. The length of the CDR3 is 15 residues. Germline CDR1 and CDR2: MNHEY and SMNVEV (reference sequence). CDR3: CASSRSGLQQETQYF. In DNA, the CDR3 is TGTGCCAGCAGTAGGTCCGGGTTACAACAAGAGACCCAGTACTTC.

About this clonotype itself: Possible read error: a much larger clone is one base away. The chain combines TRBV20-1 with TRBJ1-1; 7 bases are shared with TRBD1. The CDR3 is 17 residues long. CDR1 and CDR2 from the germline V gene are DFQATT and SNEGSKA (reference sequence). The CDR3 protein is CCARTEGVRGRNTEAFF. For the CDR3, the DNA is TGCTGTGCTAGGACGGAGGGTGTGAGGGGGCGGAACACTGAAGCTTTCTTT.

This clonotype was detected many times. This chain joins TRBV11-2 and TRBJ1-1; a weak D match, TRBD1 (5 bases). The CDR3 is made up of 13 amino acids. Germline values: CDR1 SGHAT, CDR2 FQNNGV. Trimming pared 5 bases from V and 9 bases from J, leaving 16 bases between. The CDR3 DNA reads as TGTGCCAGCAGCCCAGCGAGGGGTTTGAAAGCTTTCTTT. It specifies CASSPARGLKAFF.

This clonotype came up a few times. The rearrangement uses TRBV24-1 and TRBJ2-1; D tentatively fits TRBD1 or TRBD2 (6 bases each). Germline-derived CDR1 and CDR2 are KGHDR and SFDVKD. Trimming pared 4 bases from V and 0 bases from J, leaving 15 bases between. There are 17 residues in the CDR3. CDR3 DNA: TGTGCCACCAGTGACCCTTCGGGGGCCAGCTCCTACAATGAGCAGTTCTTC. Encoded protein: CATSDPSGASSYNEQFF.

At least ten counts were recorded for this clonotype. The genes are TRBV20-1 and TRBJ2-5; the match to TRBD2 covers 10 bases. The V gene's germline CDR1 is DFQATT and CDR2 SNEGSKA (reference sequence). V trimming: 0 bases; J trimming: 2 bases; junction bases outside the gene matches: 3. The length of the CDR3 is 15 residues. For the CDR3, the DNA is TGCAGTGCTAGAGAAGCGGGGGGGGATCAAGAGACCCAGTACTTC. This codes for CSAREAGGDQETQYF.

This clonotype was seen many times. V is TRBV10-1 and J is TRBJ2-1; 12 bases fit TRBD1. With 0 bases clipped from V and 12 bases from J, the junction kept 6 bases outside the gene matches. The length of the CDR3 is 15 residues. Germline V gene lookup returns CDR1 WNHNN and CDR2 SYGVQD (reference sequence). The CDR3 nucleotides read TGCGCCAGCAGTGAGTCTGGGACAGGGGGCGGACGGCAGTTCTTC. Translated: CASSESGTGGGRQFF.

Ten or more counts support this clonotype. The chain links TRBV11-3 to TRBJ2-1; D uncertain. The V gene lost 1 base and the J gene lost 8 bases, with 9 bases spanning the gap. The CDR3 has 13 amino acids. CDR1 and CDR2 from the germline V gene are SGHNT and YENEEA. Written as DNA, the CDR3 is TGTGCCAGCAGCTTAGGTGCGGAAGATGAGCAGTTCTTC. This codes for CASSLGAEDEQFF.

This clonotype was counted between two and nine times. The V call is TRBV4-1, the J call TRBJ1-2; D may be TRBD1 (5 bases). CDR1 and CDR2 from the germline V gene are MGHRA and YSYEKL. V dropped 0 bases and J dropped 3 bases, with 11 bases sitting between them. The CDR3 is 15 residues long. CDR3 DNA sequence: TGCGCCAGCAGCCAAGATCGGGCGGGGCACTATGGCTACACCTTC. Its translation is CASSQDRAGHYGYTF.